This is a list of T cell receptor beta chains from one sample in a study of beta chain features in type 1 diabetes. Profiling relied on immunoSEQ multiplex PCR, and the TCRdb table lists in-frame clones only, not all of them. The sample holds around 500,000 clones, more than 9.5% seen once. The specimen sequenced was naive CD4+ T cells from blood. The receptors here all came from a woman aged 18-29 years in good health. The CDR3 runs from the conserved cysteine through the conserved F or W. A D gene is named only where the DNA matches it firmly. A clone size is listed for some rows: how often the clone was seen (once, few, many), or a class if it is expanded.

few,TRBJ1-4,TRBV9,TRBD1,TGTGCCAGCAGCGGACAGGGGGCGTTTGGTGAAAAACTGTTTTTT,CASSGQGAFGEKLFF
few,TRBJ1-5,TRBV18,.,TGTGCCAGCTCACCTACAGGGTTGAATCAGCCCCAGCATTTT,CASSPTGLNQPQHF
.,TRBJ2-1,TRBV2,.,TGTGCCAGCAGTCGTGACAGGACTGAGCAGTTCTTC,CASSRDRTEQFF
.,TRBJ2-2,TRBV5-4,.,TGTGCCAGCAGCTTGCTTTTCCTTACGAACACCGGGGAGCTGTTTTTT,CASSLLFLTNTGELFF
.,TRBJ2-3,TRBV19,TRBD2,TGTGCCAGTAGTACCCTAGCGGGACCTAGCACAGATACGCAGTATTTT,CASSTLAGPSTDTQYF
few,TRBJ2-5,TRBV28,.,TGTGCCAGCAGTTTAAGGTTCAGAGAGACCCAGTACTTC,CASSLRFRETQYF
few,TRBJ2-1,TRBV11-3,TRBD2,TGTGCCAGCAGCTTATCTAGCGGAAATGAGCAGTTCTTC,CASSLSSGNEQFF
few,TRBJ2-1,TRBV9,.,TGTGCCAGCAGCGTAGACCCGGGGAGCTCCTACAATGAGCAGTTCTTC,CASSVDPGSSYNEQFF
few,TRBJ1-1,TRBV28,TRBD1,TGTGCCAGCAGTTCGTTTGGACAGGGGAACACTGAAGCTTTCTTT,CASSSFGQGNTEAFF
few,TRBJ2-5,TRBV18,.,TGTGCCAGCTCACCACGGGGGGCTCAGGAGACCCAGTACTTC,CASSPRGAQETQYF
few,TRBJ1-3,TRBV29-1,.,TGCAGCGTTAGGCGGGACACAGCCACTGGAAACACCATATATTTT,CSVRRDTATGNTIYF
.,TRBJ2-1,TRBV7-3,.,TGTGCCAGCAGCTCTACAGGATACAATGAGCAGTTCTTC,CASSSTGYNEQFF
.,TRBJ2-1,TRBV30,.,TGTGCCTGGCGCAAGGGGGCTAGCGGACTCAATGAGCAGTTCTTC,CAWRKGASGLNEQFF
few,TRBJ2-5,TRBV7-9,TRBD2,TGTGCCAGCAGCCCCAGCGGGAGCCCCGGAGAGACCCAGTACTTC,CASSPSGSPGETQYF
few,TRBJ2-1,TRBV25-1,TRBD2,TGTGCCAGCAGTGAAATAGCGGGGGGGTCCTCCTACAATGAGCAGTTCTTC,CASSEIAGGSSYNEQFF
few,TRBJ2-6,TRBV7-6,TRBD1,TGTGCCAGCAGCCTAGGACAGGGAAGGACTGGGGCCAACGTCCTGACTTTC,CASSLGQGRTGANVLTF
.,TRBJ2-5,TRBV29-1,.,TGCAGCGTTGAAGATCCGTCGGAGACCCAGTACTTC,CSVEDPSETQYF
.,TRBJ2-3,TRBV7-2,.,TGTGCCAGCAGCTCGGGGTTGCCCACAGATACGCAGTATTTT,CASSSGLPTDTQYF
.,TRBJ2-5,TRBV7-2,.,TGTGCCAGCAGCTTACGACTGTTAAAAGAGACCCAGTACTTC,CASSLRLLKETQYF
.,TRBJ2-1,TRBV2,.,TGTGCCAGCGGACGGAGATCCTACAATGAGCAGTTCTTC,CASGRRSYNEQFF
.,TRBJ1-2,TRBV5-4,.,TGTGCCAGCAGCTCCAGACTCCTAGTCGGTGGCTACACCTTC,CASSSRLLVGGYTF
few,TRBJ2-2,TRBV7-3,.,TGTGCCAGCAGCTTATCGGCACTAGCTACCGGGGAGCTGTTTTTT,CASSLSALATGELFF
few,TRBJ2-7,TRBV5-1,TRBD1,TGCGCCAGCAGCCCGGGACAGGGTGGAGTCTACGAGCAGTACTTC,CASSPGQGGVYEQYF
.,TRBJ1-1,TRBV29-1,.,TGCAGCGTTACCGGGGCGAACACTGAAGCTTTCTTT,CSVTGANTEAFF
few,TRBJ2-5,TRBV29-1,TRBD2,TGCAGCGTTGAATATTCAAGCGGGAAGGGGTGGACCCAGTACTTC,CSVEYSSGKGWTQYF
.,TRBJ2-3,TRBV29-1,.,TGCAGCGTTCTGGGCCTACCCCGGGCGGCAGATACGCAGTATTTT,CSVLGLPRAADTQYF
many,TRBJ1-5,TRBV30,.,TGTGCCTGGAGTAAAGGACGACAGCCCCAGCATTTT,CAWSKGRQPQHF
.,TRBJ2-1,TRBV7-2,.,TGTGCCAGCAGTCTTCAGTACTGGGGGAGCTCCTACAATGAGCAGTTCTTC,CASSLQYWGSSYNEQFF
few,TRBJ2-1,TRBV29-1,.,TGCAGCGTGGAGACGGGCCCAGGGCAGTTCTTC,CSVETGPGQFF
.,TRBJ2-1,TRBV14,.,TGTGCCAGCAGCGGAGACCGGGGGATACCCTACAATGAGCAGTTCTTC,CASSGDRGIPYNEQFF
.,TRBJ2-5,TRBV6-1,.,TGTGCCACCAACTCACTTAAAGAGACCCAGTACTTC,CATNSLKETQYF
.,TRBJ1-5,TRBV29-1,.,TGCAGCGTTGAAACAGGGCCCGGCAATCAGCCCCAGCATTTT,CSVETGPGNQPQHF
.,TRBJ2-1,TRBV20-1,.,TGCAGTGCTAGCCCTGGGGTTTTGCAGTTCTTC,CSASPGVLQFF
few,TRBJ2-3,TRBV7-2,.,TGTGCCAGCAGCCGCGTTGGTGCAGAAAGCACAGATACGCAGTATTTT,CASSRVGAESTDTQYF
.,TRBJ2-1,TRBV29-1,.,TGCAGCGTTGAGGTTTTTCTCACACCCTACAATGAGCAGTTCTTC,CSVEVFLTPYNEQFF
.,TRBJ2-6,TRBV2,.,TGTGCCAGCGGGATCCGACAGGTTACCTCTGGGGCCAACGTCCTGACTTTC,CASGIRQVTSGANVLTF
few,TRBJ2-7,TRBV15,.,TGTGCCACCAGCAGAGATTGGACGGTGGCCTACGAGCAGTACTTC,CATSRDWTVAYEQYF
.,TRBJ2-5,TRBV20-1,.,TGCAGTGCTCGTCCCGGGGAGACCCAGTACTTC,CSARPGETQYF
.,TRBJ2-1,TRBV5-6,.,TGTGCCAGCAGTGACACCCCCTTCAAGACCAATGAGCAGTTCTTC,CASSDTPFKTNEQFF
few,TRBJ2-3,TRBV30,.,TGTGCCTGGAGGAAGGGTCTCACAGATACGCAGTATTTT,CAWRKGLTDTQYF
few,TRBJ2-2,TRBV9,.,TGTGCCAGCAGCAAAGTACTAGCCCCCGGGGAGCTGTTTTTT,CASSKVLAPGELFF
many,TRBJ2-7,TRBV30,TRBD1,TGTGCCTGGCAAGGGACAGGGGCCTACGAGCAGTACTTC,CAWQGTGAYEQYF
.,TRBJ2-2,TRBV2,.,TGTGCCAGCAGCAACACCGGGGAGCTGTTTTTT,CASSNTGELFF
few,TRBJ1-2,TRBV7-9,.,TGTGCCAGCAGCGTGAGACACACTAACTATGGCTACACCTTC,CASSVRHTNYGYTF
few,TRBJ2-7,TRBV9,.,TGTGCCAGCAGCGGAGAGGGCTTGCTCTACGAGCAGTACTTC,CASSGEGLLYEQYF
.,TRBJ2-5,TRBV15,.,TGTGCCACCAGCAGAGTTCGAGTGGAAGAGACCCAGTACTTC,CATSRVRVEETQYF
.,TRBJ2-4,TRBV5-1,TRBD2,TGCGCCAGCAGCTGGCCGACTAGCGGCTCGGCCAAAAACATTCAGTACTTC,CASSWPTSGSAKNIQYF
.,TRBJ2-2,TRBV7-2,.,TGTGCCAGCAGCCCACCGGGACGCGCGAGCACCGGGGAGCTGTTTTTT,CASSPPGRASTGELFF
few,TRBJ2-7,TRBV29-1,.,TGCAGCGTCGGGCGACTCTCGGGGGAGCAGTACTTC,CSVGRLSGEQYF
few,TRBJ2-7,TRBV2,TRBD1,TGTGCCAGCAGTCGTCGGGACAGGGTTTACGAGCAGTACTTC,CASSRRDRVYEQYF
few,TRBJ1-5,TRBV20-1,.,TGCAGTGCTACCCTAAGGACCCAGCATTTT,CSATLRTQHF
.,TRBJ2-1,TRBV6-1,TRBD2,TGTGCCAGCGGGGCTCAGCGGGAGTCCTACAATGAGCAGTTCTTC,CASGAQRESYNEQFF